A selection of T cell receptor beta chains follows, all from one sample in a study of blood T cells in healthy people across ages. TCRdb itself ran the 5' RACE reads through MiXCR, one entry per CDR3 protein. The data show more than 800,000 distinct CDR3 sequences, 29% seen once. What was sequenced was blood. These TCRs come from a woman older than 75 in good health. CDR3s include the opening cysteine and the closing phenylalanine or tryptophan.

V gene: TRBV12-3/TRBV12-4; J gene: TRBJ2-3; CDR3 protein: CASSLLYPTSTDTQYF
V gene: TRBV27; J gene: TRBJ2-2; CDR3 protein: CASSLYIPGGTGELFF
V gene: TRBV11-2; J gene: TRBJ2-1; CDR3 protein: CASSPIRKSSYNEQFF
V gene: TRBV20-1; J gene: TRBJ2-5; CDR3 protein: CSARGFGRNQETQYF
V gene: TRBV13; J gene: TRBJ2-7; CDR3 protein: CASSPTLAGDYEQYF
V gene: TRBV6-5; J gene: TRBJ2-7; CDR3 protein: CASRESSRHEQYF
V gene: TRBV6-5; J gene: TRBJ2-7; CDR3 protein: CASSYSRRQGEIF
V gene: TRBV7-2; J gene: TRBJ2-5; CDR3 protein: CASRGASQETQYF
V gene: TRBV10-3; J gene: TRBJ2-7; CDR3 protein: CATAGTGWYEQYF
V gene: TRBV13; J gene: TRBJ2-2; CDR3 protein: CASSRGQVQAGELFF
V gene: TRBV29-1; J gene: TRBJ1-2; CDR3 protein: CSAGTPNNYGYTF
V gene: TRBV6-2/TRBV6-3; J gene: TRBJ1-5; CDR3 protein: CEKQGLKQPQHF
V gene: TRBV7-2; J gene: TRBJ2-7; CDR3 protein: CASSPRLLYEQYF
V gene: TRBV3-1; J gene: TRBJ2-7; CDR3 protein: CASREGGAGAYEQYF
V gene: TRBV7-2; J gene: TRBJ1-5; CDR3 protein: CASSLTSRDQPQHF
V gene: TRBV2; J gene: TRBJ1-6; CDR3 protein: CASRFKTAENSPLHF
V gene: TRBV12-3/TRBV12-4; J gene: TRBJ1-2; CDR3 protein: CASSSETTNYGYTF
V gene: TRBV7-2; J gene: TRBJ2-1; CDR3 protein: CASSLVQAYNEQFF
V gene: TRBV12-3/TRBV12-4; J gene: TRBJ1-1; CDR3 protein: CASSSALFGDTEAFF
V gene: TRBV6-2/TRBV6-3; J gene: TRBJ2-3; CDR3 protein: CASKSAGLNSDTQYF
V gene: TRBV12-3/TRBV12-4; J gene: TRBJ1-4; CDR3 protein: CASRLQGWRKLFF
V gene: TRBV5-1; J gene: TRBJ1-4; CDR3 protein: CASSLLGDQLFF